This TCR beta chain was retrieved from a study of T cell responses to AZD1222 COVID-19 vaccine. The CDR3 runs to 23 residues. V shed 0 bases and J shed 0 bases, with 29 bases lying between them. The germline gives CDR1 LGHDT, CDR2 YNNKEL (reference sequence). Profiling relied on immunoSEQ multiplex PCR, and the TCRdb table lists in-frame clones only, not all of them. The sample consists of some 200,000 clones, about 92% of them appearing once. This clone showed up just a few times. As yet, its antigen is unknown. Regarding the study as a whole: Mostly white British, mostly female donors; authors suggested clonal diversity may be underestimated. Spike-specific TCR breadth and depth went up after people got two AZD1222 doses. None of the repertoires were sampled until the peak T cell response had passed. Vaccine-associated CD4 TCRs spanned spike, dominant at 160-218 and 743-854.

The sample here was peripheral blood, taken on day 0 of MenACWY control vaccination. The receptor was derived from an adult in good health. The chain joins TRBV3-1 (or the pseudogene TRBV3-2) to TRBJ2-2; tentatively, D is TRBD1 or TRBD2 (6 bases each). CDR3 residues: CASSQELWPLGGCPAANTGELFF. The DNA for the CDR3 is TGTGCCAGCAGCCAAGAGCTCTGGCCTCTGGGGGGCTGCCCAGCCGCGAACACCGGGGAGCTGTTTTTT.